This is a list of T cell receptor beta chains from one sample in a study of T cell changes during pregnancy in multiple sclerosis. The data were produced by immunoSEQ multiplex PCR, yet TCRdb's version contains in-frame clones alone and is incomplete. The repertoire holds roughly 93,000 clones, with approximately 89% as singletons. The source material was peripheral blood, sampled before pregnancy. Receptors were obtained from a female donor with multiple sclerosis, enrolled in a pregnancy study. CDR3s include the opening cysteine and the closing phenylalanine or tryptophan. Each record gives: J gene, clone size, D gene, V gene, CDR3 DNA, CDR3 protein. D genes are given only for firm matches. Expanded clones get a size class; other rows say once, few or many, or leave the size out.

TRBJ1-3 | NA | TRBD1 | TRBV7-2 | TGTGCCACCTCGACAGGGGGCTCTGGAAACACCATATATTTT | CATSTGGSGNTIYF
TRBJ2-1 | NA | TRBD1 | TRBV4-2 | TGTGCCAGCAGCCAAGAGGACCCGGCAGGGGGACCCGGGTTCTTC | CASSQEDPAGGPGFF
TRBJ1-2 | few | NA | TRBV5-4 | TGTGCCAGCAGCTTGGTTTGGGATAGCGATGGCTACACCTTC | CASSLVWDSDGYTF
TRBJ2-7 | NA | NA | TRBV7-2 | TGTGCCAGCAGCTTAGACCGGGGCGAGCAGTACTTC | CASSLDRGEQYF
TRBJ2-7 | NA | TRBD2 | TRBV27 | TGTGCCAGCAGTCGAGGACTAGCGGGAGGATCCTACGAGCAGTACTTC | CASSRGLAGGSYEQYF
TRBJ2-5 | NA | NA | TRBV21-1 | TGTGCCACCGCCTTGGGGTCCAGGGCGGCACAAGAGACCCAGTACTTC | CATALGSRAAQETQYF
TRBJ2-7 | NA | NA | TRBV2 | TGTGCCAGCAGTGGCAGGGAGGTCTCCTACGAGCAGTACTTC | CASSGREVSYEQYF
TRBJ2-1 | NA | TRBD2 | TRBV4-1 | TGCGCCAGCAGCCAGGAGCCTGCTGGGACTAGCGGGGTTCCAGCGTACAATGAGCAGTTCTTC | CASSQEPAGTSGVPAYNEQFF
TRBJ2-7 | NA | NA | TRBV27 | TGTGCCAGCAGCTCCCCCTCCGAGCAGTACTTC | CASSSPSEQYF
TRBJ2-7 | NA | NA | TRBV9 | TGTGCCAGCAGCGTAGATGGGAAGGGGTACGAGCAGTACTTC | CASSVDGKGYEQYF
TRBJ1-1 | NA | NA | TRBV5-4 | TGTGCCAGCAGCCTTGGACAGACGAACACTGAAGCTTTCTTT | CASSLGQTNTEAFF
TRBJ2-1 | NA | TRBD2 | TRBV27 | TGTGCCAGCAGTTTATCCCTGGGAGGGTCCGGGACTCGAAATGAGCAGTTCTTC | CASSLSLGGSGTRNEQFF
TRBJ2-3 | NA | NA | TRBV12-2 | TGTGCAAGTCGCTTAGCGAGCCGCGGGAGGATGGATACGCAGTATTTT | CASRLASRGRMDTQYF
TRBJ2-1 | NA | TRBD1 | TRBV7-9 | TGTGCCAGCAGCTTACAACAGGGGGCCAATGAGCAGTTCTTC | CASSLQQGANEQFF
TRBJ1-1 | NA | NA | TRBV5-4 | TGTGCCAGCAGCCACCCCGACAGTATTTACACTGAAGCTTTCTTT | CASSHPDSIYTEAFF
TRBJ2-1 | NA | NA | TRBV19 | TGTGCCAGTAGTATCAAAGGGGTCGGGTATGAGCAGTTCTTC | CASSIKGVGYEQFF
TRBJ2-1 | NA | TRBD2 | TRBV19 | TGTGCCAGTAGTCCCTCTTTGGGGAGAGCGGGAGGGATGGGGAGTTACAATGAGCAGTTCTTC | CASSPSLGRAGGMGSYNEQFF
TRBJ2-7 | NA | NA | TRBV6-1 | TGTGCCAGCAGTGAAGTAGACGAGCAGTACTTC | CASSEVDEQYF
TRBJ2-1 | once | NA | TRBV29-1 | TGCAGCGTTGAAGAACAGGGTCGGACCTACAATGAGCAGTTCTTC | CSVEEQGRTYNEQFF
TRBJ1-1 | NA | NA | TRBV5-4 | TGTGCCAGCAGCTTGGCCGGGGTCCCTGAAGCTTTCTTT | CASSLAGVPEAFF
TRBJ2-3 | NA | NA | TRBV7-2 | TGTGCCAGCAGCTTCGGGAATTTCGACACAGATACGCAGTATTTT | CASSFGNFDTDTQYF